The 4 T cell receptor beta chains below were found in one sample sequenced in a study of patients and donors after allogeneic stem cell transplantation (dated by TCRdb to the early 2020s). Library method: RT-PCR. Instrument on record: NextSeq 550. TCRdb cleaned the public reads at Q25 with fastp, built clones with MiXCR and kept in-frame beta chains. Rows are combined by CDR3 protein, so each entry shows the most common genes and DNA. The sample data list roughly 180,000 distinct CDR3 sequences, and roughly 40% of these were observed just once. The top ten constitute 30% to 35% of the sample. Specimen: blood, either unsorted or a sorted T cell fraction (not recorded which). The receptors originated from a human donor who was either an allogeneic HSCT recipient or a stem cell or donor lymphocyte infusion donor (not recorded which). It is not recorded whose cells these are; they may come from a transplant donor.

The rearrangement links TRBV7-7 to TRBJ2-2; 12 bases align to TRBD2. The CDR3 covers 16 residues. The V segment lost 4 bases and the J segment 5 bases; nucleotides outside the gene matches: 5. Germline assignment: CDR1 SSHAT and CDR2 FNYEAQ (reference sequence). Here the CDR3 DNA reads TGTGCCAGCAGCTCGACTAGCGGGAGTGTAACCGGGGAGCTGTTTTTT. This encodes CASSSTSGSVTGELFF.

This clonotype showed up just a few times. The chain combines TRBV19 with TRBJ2-1, with D possibly being TRBD1 (7 bases). Trimming took 3 bases from V and 6 from J, leaving 15 bases between them. The V gene's germline CDR1 is LNHDA and CDR2 SQIVND (reference sequence). CDR3 length: 15 residues. The CDR3, as DNA: TGTGCCAGTAGTATTTGGGACCAGGGGGGCAATGAGCAGTTCTTC. Protein product: CASSIWDQGGNEQFF.

The chain uses TRBV27 and TRBJ2-1; 10 bases align to TRBD2. V lost 5 bases, J lost 4 bases, and 2 bases stayed unmatched. The CDR3 runs 14 residues. Germline V gene sequence: CDR1 MNHEY, CDR2 SMNVEV (reference sequence). The CDR3 nucleotides are TGTGCCAGCAGTCTAGCGGGAGCATACAATGAGCAGTTCTTC. It encodes CASSLAGAYNEQFF.

The chain joins TRBV10-3 to TRBJ2-1, with no clear D. Trimming removed 3 bases from V and 10 bases from J, with 10 bases in between. The CDR3 extends over 12 amino acids. Germline CDR1 reads ENHRY; CDR2 reads SYGVKD. CDR3 protein: CAISDYKGEQFF. The DNA of the CDR3 is TGTGCCATCAGTGACTATAAGGGAGAGCAGTTCTTC.